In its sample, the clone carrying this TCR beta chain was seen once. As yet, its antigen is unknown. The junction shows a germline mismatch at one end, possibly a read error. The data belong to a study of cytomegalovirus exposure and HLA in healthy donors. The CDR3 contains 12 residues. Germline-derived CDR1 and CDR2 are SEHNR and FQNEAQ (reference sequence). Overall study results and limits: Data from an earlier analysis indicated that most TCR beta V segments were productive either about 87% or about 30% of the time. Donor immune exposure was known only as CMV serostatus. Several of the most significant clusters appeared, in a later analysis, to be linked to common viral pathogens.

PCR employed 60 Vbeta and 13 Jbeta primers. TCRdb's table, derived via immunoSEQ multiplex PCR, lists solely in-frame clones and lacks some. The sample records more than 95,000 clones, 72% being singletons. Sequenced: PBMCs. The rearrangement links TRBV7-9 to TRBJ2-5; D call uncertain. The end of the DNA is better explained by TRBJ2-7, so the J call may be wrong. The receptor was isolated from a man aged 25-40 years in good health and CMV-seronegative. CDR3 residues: CSSSLLPYEQYF. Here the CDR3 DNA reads TGTTCCAGCAGCTTATTACCCTACGAGCAGTACTTC.